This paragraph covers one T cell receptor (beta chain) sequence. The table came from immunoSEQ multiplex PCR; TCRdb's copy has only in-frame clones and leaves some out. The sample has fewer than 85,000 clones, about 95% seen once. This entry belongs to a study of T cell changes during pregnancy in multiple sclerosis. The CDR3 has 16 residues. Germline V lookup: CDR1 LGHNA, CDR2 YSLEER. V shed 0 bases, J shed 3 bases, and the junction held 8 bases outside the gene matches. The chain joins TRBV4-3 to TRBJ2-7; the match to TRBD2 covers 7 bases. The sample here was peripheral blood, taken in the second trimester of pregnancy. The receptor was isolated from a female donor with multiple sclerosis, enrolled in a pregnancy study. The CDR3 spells CASSQDKVAGHYEQYF. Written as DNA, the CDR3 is TGCGCCAGCAGCCAAGATAAGGTAGCGGGCCACTACGAGCAGTACTTC.